A selection of T cell receptor beta chains follows, all from one sample in a study of blood T cell repertoires in COVID-19. Here immunoSEQ multiplex PCR was the method, and the copy in TCRdb shows in-frame clones only, minus some. Seen here are under 300,000 clones, about four fifths observed once, and the top ten hold roughly 3.4%. Sequencing used peripheral blood. All receptors come from a woman between 18 and 30 years old with acute or convalescent COVID-19. CDR3s leave out the opening cysteine and the closing phenylalanine or tryptophan. Fields, in order: V gene, J gene, clone size, CDR3 protein. The listing skips clone size in some rows; elsewhere it reads once, few, many or a size class.

>TRBV20-1|TRBJ1-2|few
SASYGAGGYT
>TRBV5-6|TRBJ2-1|medium-sized
ASSLTPWAGPNNEQF
>TRBV28|TRBJ1-2|-
ARYLKGQGNYGYT
>TRBV6-5|TRBJ2-7|-
ASTPLGQSYEQY
>TRBV5-4|TRBJ2-4|-
ASSLFELAGGPAKNIQY
>TRBV7-2|TRBJ1-2|-
ASSPPGTRGYT
>TRBV18|TRBJ2-7|-
ASASIAGSSYEQY
>TRBV14|TRBJ2-1|-
ASSQGWGEWASGSNEQF
>TRBV4-3|TRBJ1-2|-
ASSQGWQGNSGYT
>TRBV11-2|TRBJ1-2|-
ASSPTGSYGYT
>TRBV28|TRBJ2-7|-
ASSFAPPRGEQY
>TRBV29-1|TRBJ2-5|-
SVGTHQETQY
>TRBV7-8|TRBJ1-3|many
ASSRGQGRGNTIY
>TRBV6-2/TRBV6-3|TRBJ1-3|-
ASSYARQGRNTIY
>TRBV11-2|TRBJ1-4|-
ASSFGDAATNEKLF
>TRBV7-2|TRBJ1-1|few
ASSERWGEKVAF
>TRBV28|TRBJ2-7|-
ASSLLAGGPSRLQY
>TRBV19|TRBJ2-3|once
ASSISGQGPDTQY
>TRBV14|TRBJ2-1|-
ASSPRTSGLSYNEQF
>TRBV12-3/TRBV12-4|TRBJ2-7|once
ASSTGTVYEQY
>TRBV30|TRBJ2-1|-
AWSGPGGYNEQF
>TRBV4-3|TRBJ2-1|-
ASSQHGLAGEIEQF
>TRBV7-9|TRBJ1-3|few
ASSLGPLGGRTGNTIY
>TRBV5-1|TRBJ2-1|-
ASSFLQTRRQGGEQF
>TRBV4-3|TRBJ1-2|-
ASSQELWTNYGYT
>TRBV15|TRBJ1-4|-
ATSRDRLRRLF
>TRBV28|TRBJ2-7|-
ASSPTDRGPYEQY
>TRBV7-2|TRBJ1-5|-
ASSLRGSQPQH
>TRBV5-4|TRBJ2-7|-
ASSRGLNEQY